This is a list of T cell receptor beta chains from one sample in a study of blood T cell repertoires in COVID-19. Some clones are missing from TCRdb's copy, which holds only in-frame ones; the method was immunoSEQ multiplex PCR. Of about 220,000 clones in the sample, less than 85% were seen once. Source material: peripheral blood. These TCRs come from a woman aged 80 or over with acute or convalescent COVID-19. CDR3s include the opening cysteine and the closing phenylalanine or tryptophan. The order of the fields is V gene, J gene, clone size, D gene, CDR3 protein, CDR3 DNA. A D gene is named only where the DNA matches it firmly. Rows give clone size only sometimes, using once, few, many, or a class for an expanded clone.

TRBV5-4	TRBJ1-2	NA	NA	CASSLWSVQGYTF	TGTGCCAGCAGCTTGTGGTCAGTCCAGGGCTACACCTTC
TRBV18	TRBJ1-5	NA	NA	CASSPSEAEQPQHF	TGTGCCAGCTCACCTTCTGAGGCAGAACAGCCCCAGCATTTT
TRBV9	TRBJ2-3	NA	TRBD2	CASSVVAGGTDTQYF	TGTGCCAGCAGCGTAGTAGCGGGGGGCACAGATACGCAGTATTTT
TRBV6-5	TRBJ2-7	once	NA	CATYPPGLPYEQYF	TGTGCCACCTACCCTCCGGGACTCCCCTACGAGCAGTACTTC
TRBV12-3/TRBV12-4	TRBJ1-1	NA	NA	CASIWGGNTEAFF	TGTGCCAGCATCTGGGGGGGGAACACTGAAGCTTTCTTT
TRBV6-5	TRBJ1-1	NA	TRBD1	CASSPNRGAEAFF	TGTGCCAGCAGTCCTAACAGGGGCGCTGAAGCTTTCTTT
TRBV6-1	TRBJ2-5	NA	NA	CASSEALGGGKETQYF	TGTGCCAGCAGTGAAGCACTCGGGGGTGGCAAAGAGACCCAGTACTTC
TRBV27	TRBJ1-2	once	TRBD1	CASRPGTGGGGYTF	TGTGCCAGCAGGCCCGGGACAGGGGGAGGTGGCTACACCTTC
TRBV5-1	TRBJ1-5	NA	NA	CASSMDGHSYQPQHF	TGCGCCAGCAGCATGGACGGACATTCTTATCAGCCCCAGCATTTT
TRBV30	TRBJ2-2	NA	NA	CAWSATNTGELFF	TGTGCCTGGAGTGCCACGAACACCGGGGAGCTGTTTTTT
TRBV2	TRBJ2-5	NA	NA	CASRRAEKETQYF	TGTGCCAGCAGGCGGGCGGAAAAAGAGACCCAGTACTTC
TRBV19	TRBJ1-2	NA	TRBD1	CASSIPGQLGGYTF	TGTGCCAGTAGTATACCGGGACAGTTAGGTGGCTACACCTTC
TRBV28	TRBJ2-7	NA	NA	CASITFGGNEQYF	TGTGCCAGCATTACTTTTGGGGGGAACGAGCAGTACTTC
TRBV5-4	TRBJ1-2	NA	TRBD1	CASSSPLGQGSFGYTF	TGTGCCAGCAGCTCCCCTCTGGGACAGGGAAGTTTCGGCTACACCTTC
TRBV5-1	TRBJ1-1	once	NA	CASRSPGANTEAFF	TGCGCCAGCAGGAGTCCTGGGGCTAACACTGAAGCTTTCTTT
TRBV29-1	TRBJ1-2	NA	TRBD1	CSVGDREGYTF	TGCAGCGTGGGGGACAGAGAGGGCTACACCTTC
TRBV2	TRBJ1-2	NA	NA	CASSRGGINYGYTF	TGTGCCAGCAGTCGGGGGGGCATTAACTATGGCTACACCTTC
TRBV25-1	TRBJ2-7	NA	NA	CASSAPGILGYEQYF	TGTGCCAGCAGTGCCCCAGGGATTCTTGGCTACGAGCAGTACTTC
TRBV7-2	TRBJ2-7	NA	NA	CASRTGLTNYEQYF	TGTGCCAGCAGGACGGGACTCACCAACTACGAGCAGTACTTC
TRBV9	TRBJ2-3	NA	TRBD2	CASSLMGRGGTDTQYF	TGTGCCAGCAGCCTTATGGGGCGGGGGGGCACAGATACGCAGTATTTT
TRBV27	TRBJ1-2	NA	TRBD1	CASSLSGQDYGYTF	TGTGCCAGCAGTTTATCGGGACAGGACTATGGCTACACCTTC
TRBV29-1	TRBJ1-2	NA	NA	CSVGQGSGYTF	TGCAGCGTTGGGCAGGGGTCTGGCTACACCTTC
TRBV9	TRBJ1-6	NA	NA	CASSVLGRDSPLHF	TGTGCCAGCAGCGTGTTAGGGAGGGATTCACCCCTCCACTTT
TRBV6-4	TRBJ2-3	NA	NA	CASSDEAFTDTQYF	TGTGCCAGCAGTGACGAGGCTTTCACAGATACGCAGTATTTT
TRBV4-1	TRBJ1-6	NA	NA	CASSQEGPDSYYNSPLHF	TGCGCCAGCAGCCAAGAAGGACCGGACAGTTACTATAATTCACCCCTCCACTTT
TRBV5-1	TRBJ2-3	NA	NA	CASSLRGGRGTDTQYF	TGCGCCAGCAGCTTGAGGGGGGGGCGCGGGACAGATACGCAGTATTTT
TRBV7-6	TRBJ1-1	NA	NA	CASSLGSGDTEAFF	TGTGCCAGCAGCTTAGGTTCGGGGGACACTGAAGCTTTCTTT
TRBV6-5	TRBJ1-1	NA	NA	CAASSTGGQYTEAFF	TGTGCCGCCTCCTCGACAGGAGGTCAGTACACTGAAGCTTTCTTT
TRBV2	TRBJ1-3	NA	NA	CASRIQGNTIYF	TGTGCCAGCAGAATACAGGGAAACACCATATATTTT
TRBV10-3	TRBJ1-1	NA	NA	CAISESRQGTTEAFF	TGTGCCATCAGTGAGTCCCGGCAGGGTACCACTGAAGCTTTCTTT
TRBV6-6	TRBJ2-3	NA	NA	CASTHRTKERDTQYF	TGTGCCAGCACCCATCGGACTAAAGAGAGAGATACGCAGTATTTT